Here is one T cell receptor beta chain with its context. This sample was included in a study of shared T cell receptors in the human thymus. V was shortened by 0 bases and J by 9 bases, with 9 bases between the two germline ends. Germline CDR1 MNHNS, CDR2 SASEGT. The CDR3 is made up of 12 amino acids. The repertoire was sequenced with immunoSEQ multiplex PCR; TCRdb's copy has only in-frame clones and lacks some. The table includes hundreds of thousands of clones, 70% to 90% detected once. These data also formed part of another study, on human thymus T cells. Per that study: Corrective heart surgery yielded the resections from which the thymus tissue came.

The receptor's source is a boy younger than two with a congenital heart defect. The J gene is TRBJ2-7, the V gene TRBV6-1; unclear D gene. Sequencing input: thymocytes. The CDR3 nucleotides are TGTGCCAGCAGTGAAGCGGTGCGGCGGCAGTACTTC. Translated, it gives CASSEAVRRQYF.